This T cell receptor (beta chain) came from a study of early T cells in non-severe SARS-CoV-2 infection. Looking at the study overall: Chains were unpaired, as sequencing was done on bulk RNA from unsorted whole blood. The study, taken as a whole, reports: Lookups in VDJdb leaned toward anti-spike CD8 responses and missed private and CD4 specificities.

This clonotype is classed as medium-sized. Antigen unknown. The germline gene is not matched at one end of the junction; a read error may be the cause. Attachment of unique molecular identifiers was made to individual cDNA molecules. From the 5' RACE reads, TCRdb called clonotypes with MiXCR, one entry per CDR3 protein. The sample records around 57,000 distinct CDR3 sequences, around 10% being singletons. Source material: whole blood. The sequence derives from an adult who was a healthcare worker with PCR-confirmed SARS-CoV-2 infection or an uninfected control (not recorded which).

CDR3 residues: CSAEIVQGYEQYF. In DNA, the CDR3 is TGCAGCGCTGAAATTGTACAGGGGTACGAGCAGTACTTC. The chain links TRBV29-1 to TRBJ2-7, with 7 bases lining up with TRBD1. CDR1 SQVTM and CDR2 ANQGSEA come from the germline V gene. This CDR3 is 13 amino acids long.